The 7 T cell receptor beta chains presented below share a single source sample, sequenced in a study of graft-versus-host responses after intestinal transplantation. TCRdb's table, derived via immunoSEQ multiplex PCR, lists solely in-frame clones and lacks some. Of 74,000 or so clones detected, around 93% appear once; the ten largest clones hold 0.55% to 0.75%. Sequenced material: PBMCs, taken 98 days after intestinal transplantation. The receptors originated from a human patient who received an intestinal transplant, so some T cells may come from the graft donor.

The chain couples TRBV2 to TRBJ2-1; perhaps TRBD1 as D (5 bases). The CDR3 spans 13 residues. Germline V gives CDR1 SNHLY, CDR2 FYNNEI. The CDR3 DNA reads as TGTGCTTTCTTAGGGGTTTTCGGGAATGAGCAGTTCTTC. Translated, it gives CAFLGVFGNEQFF.

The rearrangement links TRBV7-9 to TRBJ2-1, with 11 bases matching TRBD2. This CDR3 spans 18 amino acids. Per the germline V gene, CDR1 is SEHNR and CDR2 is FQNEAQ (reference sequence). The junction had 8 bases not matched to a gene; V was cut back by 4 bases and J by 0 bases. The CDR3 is CASSSSPSGRNSYNEQFF. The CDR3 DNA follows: TGTGCCAGCAGCTCATCGCCTAGCGGGAGGAACTCCTACAATGAGCAGTTCTTC.

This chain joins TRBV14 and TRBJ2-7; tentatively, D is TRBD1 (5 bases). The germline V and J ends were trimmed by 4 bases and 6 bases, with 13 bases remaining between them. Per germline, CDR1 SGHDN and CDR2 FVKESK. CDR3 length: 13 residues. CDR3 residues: CASSPDSPGEQYF. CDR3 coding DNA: TGTGCCAGCAGCCCCGACAGTCCTGGCGAGCAGTACTTC.

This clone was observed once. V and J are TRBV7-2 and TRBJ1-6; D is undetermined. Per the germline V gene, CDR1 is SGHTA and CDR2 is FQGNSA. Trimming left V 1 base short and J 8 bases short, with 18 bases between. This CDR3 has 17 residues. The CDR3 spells CASSLVGQRREDSPLHF. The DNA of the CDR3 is TGTGCCAGCAGCTTAGTAGGCCAGAGGCGTGAGGATTCACCCCTCCACTTT.

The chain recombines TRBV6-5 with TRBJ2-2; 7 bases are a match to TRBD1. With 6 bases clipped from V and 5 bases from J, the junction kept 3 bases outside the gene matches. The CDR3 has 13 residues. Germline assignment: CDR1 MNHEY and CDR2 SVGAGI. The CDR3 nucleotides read TGTGCCAGCAGGCTACAGGGGACCGGGGAGCTGTTTTTT. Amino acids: CASRLQGTGELFF.

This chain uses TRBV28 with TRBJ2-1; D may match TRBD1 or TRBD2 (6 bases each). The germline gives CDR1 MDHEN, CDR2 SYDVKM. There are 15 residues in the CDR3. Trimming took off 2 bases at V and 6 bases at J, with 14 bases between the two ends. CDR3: CASSLRGERGNEQFF. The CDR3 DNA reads TGTGCCAGCAGTTTAAGGGGGGAAAGGGGCAATGAGCAGTTCTTC.

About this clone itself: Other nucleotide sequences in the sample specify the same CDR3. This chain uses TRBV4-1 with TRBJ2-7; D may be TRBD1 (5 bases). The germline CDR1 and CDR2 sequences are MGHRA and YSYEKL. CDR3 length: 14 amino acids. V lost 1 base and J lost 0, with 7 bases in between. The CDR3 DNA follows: TGCGCCAGCAGCCAAGGGCAGGGCTCCTACGAGCAGTACTTC. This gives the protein CASSQGQGSYEQYF.